This T cell receptor (beta chain) emerged from a study of blood T cells in healthy people across ages. In this sample, this clonotype turned up many times. Losses at the gene ends were 4 bases for V and 6 bases for J; bases not matched to a gene: 9. Germline CDR1 reads ENHRY; CDR2 reads SYGVKD. The CDR3 covers 15 residues. Sample-barcoded 5' priming and a J-beta primer mix drove a second PCR of about 6 to 12 cycles. Each of the cDNA molecules was tagged by a template-switch adaptor with 12 random nucleotides. TCRdb fed the 5' RACE reads into MiXCR, producing one record per CDR3 protein. The sample includes hundreds of thousands of distinct CDR3 sequences, more than 25% of them seen just once. These sequences were also reported in another study, on T cells of mothers and their children.

This chain uses TRBV10-3 with TRBJ1-5; 7 bases are a match to TRBD1. This sequence was found in a boy aged 5 to 17 in good health. The sequenced material came from blood. CDR3 in DNA: TGTGCCATCAGTGCCTACGAGGGGGCCAGTCAGCCCCAGCATTTT. Amino acid sequence: CAISAYEGASQPQHF.